The 5 T cell receptor beta chains below all came from one sample that was sequenced in a study of cytomegalovirus exposure and HLA in healthy donors. Primers: 60 Vbeta forward and 13 Jbeta reverse. The table came from immunoSEQ multiplex PCR; TCRdb's copy has only in-frame clones and leaves some out. The data hold 100,000 to 150,000 clones, with about 80% observed a single time. The source material was PBMCs. These receptors originate from a man aged 25-40 years in good health and CMV-seropositive.

This sequence joins TRBV7-9 and TRBJ2-3; D not resolved. Germline V CDR1 and CDR2: SEHNR, FQNEAQ (reference sequence). With 5 bases removed from V and 6 bases from J, the gap between germline ends came to 18 bases. The CDR3 length is 15 residues. The DNA of the CDR3 is TGTGCCAGCAGCAGAATCCGAGAGGTTCAGGATACGCAGTATTTT. Its translation is CASSRIREVQDTQYF.

This chain links TRBV11-2 with TRBJ2-5; 11 bases fit TRBD1. J was trimmed by 4 bases and V by 4 bases; bases with no gene match: 8. The CDR3 extends over 16 amino acids. Germline loops: CDR1 SGHAT, CDR2 FQNNGV. The CDR3 sequence is CASSSMGGTGGETQYF. Here the CDR3 DNA reads TGTGCCAGCAGCTCTATGGGTGGGACAGGGGGAGAGACCCAGTACTTC.

The chain uses TRBV2 and TRBJ2-2; 11 positions agree with TRBD2. The length of the CDR3 is 15 residues. The V gene's germline CDR1 is SNHLY and CDR2 FYNNEI. V shed 5 bases and J 5 bases; nucleotides not matched to a gene: 4. As DNA, the CDR3 is TGTGCCAGCAGTCATAGCGGGAGGGGAACCGGGGAGCTGTTTTTT. Its protein product is CASSHSGRGTGELFF. Combining the CDR3 with reference TRBV2 and TRBJ2-2 gives the whole variable domain EPEVTQTPSHQVTQMGQEVILRCVPISNHLYFYWYRQILGQKVEFLVSFYNNEISEKSEIFDDQFSVERPDGSNFTLKIRSTKLEDSAMYFCASSHSGRGTGELFFGEGSRLTVL.

The rearrangement links TRBV5-6 to TRBJ2-1, with unresolved D. From germline, CDR1 is SGHDT and CDR2 YYEEEE. The CDR3 has 14 amino acids. The V gene lost 0 bases and the J gene lost 0 bases, with 4 bases spanning the gap. In DNA, the CDR3 is TGTGCCAGCAGCTTGGGAGGCTCCTACAATGAGCAGTTCTTC. Translation: CASSLGGSYNEQFF.

This clone was detected only once. CDR3 in amino acids: CATSRDDGTYNEQFF. CDR3 DNA sequence: TGTGCCACCAGCAGAGATGATGGTACTTACAATGAGCAGTTCTTC. This chain joins TRBV15 and TRBJ2-1; D ambiguous. Germline CDR1 is LNHNV and CDR2 is YYDKDF (reference sequence). The CDR3 is made up of 15 amino acids. V was trimmed by 0 bases and J by 4 bases, leaving 10 bases between them.